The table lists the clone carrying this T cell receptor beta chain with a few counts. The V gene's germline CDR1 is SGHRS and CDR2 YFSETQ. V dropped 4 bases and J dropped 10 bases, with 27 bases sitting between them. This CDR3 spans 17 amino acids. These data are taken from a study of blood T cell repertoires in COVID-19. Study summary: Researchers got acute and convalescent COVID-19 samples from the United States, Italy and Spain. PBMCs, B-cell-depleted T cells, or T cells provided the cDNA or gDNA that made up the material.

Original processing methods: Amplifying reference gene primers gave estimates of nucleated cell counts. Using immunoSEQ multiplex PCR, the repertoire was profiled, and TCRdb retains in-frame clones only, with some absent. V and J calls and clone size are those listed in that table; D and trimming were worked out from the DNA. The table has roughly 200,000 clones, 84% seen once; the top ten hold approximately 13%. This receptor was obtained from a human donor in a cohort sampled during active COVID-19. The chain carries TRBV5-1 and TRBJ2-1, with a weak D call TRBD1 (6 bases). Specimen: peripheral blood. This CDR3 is CASSQLTGQGRGGEQFF. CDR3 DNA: TGCGCCAGCAGCCAACTAACGGGACAAGGCCGAGGTGGGGAGCAGTTCTTC.